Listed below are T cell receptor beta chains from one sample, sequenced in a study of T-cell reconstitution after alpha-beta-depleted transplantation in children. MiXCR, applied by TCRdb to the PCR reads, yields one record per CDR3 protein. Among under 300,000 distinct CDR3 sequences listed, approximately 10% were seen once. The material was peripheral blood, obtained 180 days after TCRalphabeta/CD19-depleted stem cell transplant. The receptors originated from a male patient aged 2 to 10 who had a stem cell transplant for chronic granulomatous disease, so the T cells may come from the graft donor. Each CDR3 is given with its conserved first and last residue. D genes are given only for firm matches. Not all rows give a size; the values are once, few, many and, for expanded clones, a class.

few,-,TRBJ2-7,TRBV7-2,TGTGCCAGCAGCATACAGCATCTCTACGAGCAGTACTTC,CASSIQHLYEQYF
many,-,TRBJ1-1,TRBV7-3,TGTGCCAGCAGCTTAAGTGTGGGAGGGATGGTTCGGAACACTGAAGCTTTCTTT,CASSLSVGGMVRNTEAFF
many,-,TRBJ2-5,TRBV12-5,TGTGCTAGTGAAATCGGCCTCTTC,CASEIGLF
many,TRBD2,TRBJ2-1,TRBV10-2,TGCGCCAGCAGTGAGGGACTAGCGGCCTACAATGAGCAGTTCTTC,CASSEGLAAYNEQFF
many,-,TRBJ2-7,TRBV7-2,TGTGCCAGCAGCTTCCCCTCGACCGAGCAGTACTTC,CASSFPSTEQYF
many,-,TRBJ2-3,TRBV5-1,TGCGCCAGCACGGGGTGGCCCACAGATACGCAGTATTTT,CASTGWPTDTQYF
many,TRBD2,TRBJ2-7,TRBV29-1,TGCAGCGTTGTAGCGGGAGACACCTACGAGCAGTACTTC,CSVVAGDTYEQYF
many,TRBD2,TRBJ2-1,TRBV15,TGTGCCACCAGCAGACCTAGCGGGAGCCCCCGCAATGAGCAGTTCTTC,CATSRPSGSPRNEQFF
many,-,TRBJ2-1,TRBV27,TGTGCCAGCAGACCTAGGGGGGGGGCTTCCAATGAGCAGTTCTTC,CASRPRGGASNEQFF
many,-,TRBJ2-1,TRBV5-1,TGCGCCAGCAGCTTGAACCTCGGCGGCCGTCCTATGAATGAGCAGTTCTTC,CASSLNLGGRPMNEQFF
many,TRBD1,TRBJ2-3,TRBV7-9,TGTGCCAGCAGCCATTCCATTGGACAGGGAGGCACAGATACGCAGTATTTT,CASSHSIGQGGTDTQYF
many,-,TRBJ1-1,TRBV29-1,TGCAGCGTTGCCCCGAACACTGAAGCTTTCTTT,CSVAPNTEAFF
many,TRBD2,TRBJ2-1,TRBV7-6,TGTGCCAGCAGCTTGACCGGGACTAGTATTTTCAATGAGCAGTTCTTC,CASSLTGTSIFNEQFF
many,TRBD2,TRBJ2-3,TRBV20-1,TGCAGAAGGCCTAGCGGGGAAACAGATACGCAGTATTTT,CRRPSGETDTQYF
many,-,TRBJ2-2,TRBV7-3,-,CASSFGNGELFF
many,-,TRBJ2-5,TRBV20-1,TGCAGTGCTAGAGTAGGACCGGGACCCAAAGGAGGGCCTCAAGAGACCCAGTACTTC,CSARVGPGPKGGPQETQYF
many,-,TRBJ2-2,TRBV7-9,TGTGCCAGCAGCGCTGAGGGGGCCGGGGAGCTGTTTTTT,CASSAEGAGELFF
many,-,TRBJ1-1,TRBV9,TGTGCCAGCAGCGCTCGGGAAGGAGAAGGCACTGAAGCTTTCTTT,CASSAREGEGTEAFF
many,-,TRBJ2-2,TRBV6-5,TGTGCCAGCAGTTCCACCGTCATTTGGGGCCCTTATACCGGGGAGCTGTTTTTT,CASSSTVIWGPYTGELFF
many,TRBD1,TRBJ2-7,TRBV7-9,TGTGCCAGCAGGAGACAGGGAGCCTTCTACGAGCAGTACTTC,CASRRQGAFYEQYF
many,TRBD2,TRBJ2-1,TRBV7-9,TGTGCCAGCAGCCCCCGGACTAGCGGGAGTTTGAATGAGCAGTTCTTC,CASSPRTSGSLNEQFF
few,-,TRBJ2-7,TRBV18,TGTGCCAGCTCACCTGGATTGCGCTACGAGCAGTACTTC,CASSPGLRYEQYF
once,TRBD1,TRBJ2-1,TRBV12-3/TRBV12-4,TGTGCCAGCAGTTTTGTCGGACAGGTATCGGGAAGGCCGGAGAATGAGCAGTTCTTC,CASSFVGQVSGRPENEQFF
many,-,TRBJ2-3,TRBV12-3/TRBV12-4,TGTGCCAGCAGAACAGGGAGCACAGATACGCAGTATTTT,CASRTGSTDTQYF
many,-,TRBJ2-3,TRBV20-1,TGCAGTGCTAGTTTTACGGGGGAGGCCACAGATACGCAGTATTTT,CSASFTGEATDTQYF
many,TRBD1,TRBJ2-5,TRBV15,TGTGCCACCAAACCGACAGGGGGAGAGACCCAGTACTTC,CATKPTGGETQYF
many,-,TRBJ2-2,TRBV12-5,TGTGCTAGTGGTTTGGTATTGGGATCCACCGGGGAGCTGTTTTTT,CASGLVLGSTGELFF
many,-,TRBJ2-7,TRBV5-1,TGCGCCAGCAGCTCTGATCCGGGAGCCTCCTACGAGCAGTACTTC,CASSSDPGASYEQYF
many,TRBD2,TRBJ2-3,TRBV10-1,TGCGCCAGCAGTGAGCCCGGACTAGATGAACACTCTAGCACAGATACGCAGTATTTT,CASSEPGLDEHSSTDTQYF
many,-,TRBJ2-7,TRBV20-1,TGCAGTGCTAGTGACCGGGACTCTCACTACGAGCAGTACTTC,CSASDRDSHYEQYF
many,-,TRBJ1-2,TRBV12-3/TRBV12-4,TGTGCCAGCAGCCCGACCATTCACTATGGCTACACCTTC,CASSPTIHYGYTF
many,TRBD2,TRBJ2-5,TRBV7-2,TGTGCCAGCAGTCGGGGACTAGCGGTGGAGACCCAGTACTTC,CASSRGLAVETQYF
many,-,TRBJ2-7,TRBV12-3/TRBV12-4,TGTGCCAGCAGGGAGCAGGGGATCTCGTACGAGCAGTACTTC,CASREQGISYEQYF
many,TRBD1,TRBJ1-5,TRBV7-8,TGTGCCAGCAGCTCCACCTCGACAGGGGGCATAGGCAATCAGCCCCAGCATTTT,CASSSTSTGGIGNQPQHF
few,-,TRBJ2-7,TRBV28,TGTGCCAGCAGTAGCCCTAGCGACTCCTACGAGCAGTACTTC,CASSSPSDSYEQYF
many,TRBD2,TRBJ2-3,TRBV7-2,TGTGCCAGCAGCTTTCAAGCGGGAGGGACAGATACGCAGTATTTT,CASSFQAGGTDTQYF
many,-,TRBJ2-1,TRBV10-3,TGTGCCATCAGTGAGTCTGATAGGGCTGTCAATGAGCAGTTCTTC,CAISESDRAVNEQFF
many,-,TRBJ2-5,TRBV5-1,TGCGCCAGCAGCTTCCGGGGGCAAGAGACCCAGTACTTC,CASSFRGQETQYF
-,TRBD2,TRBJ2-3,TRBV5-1,TGTGCCAGCGGCTCGAGCCCCCGGGCTAGCGGGAGATTAGATACGCAGTATTTT,CASGSSPRASGRLDTQYF
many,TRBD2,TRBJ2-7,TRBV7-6,TGTGCCAGCAGCGCCGGGACTAGCGGGGGGGCCGCAGTTTACGAGCAGTACTTC,CASSAGTSGGAAVYEQYF
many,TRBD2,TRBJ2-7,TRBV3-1,TGTGCCAGCAGCCAGAGAGAGAACTCGCCCCTTGTCGCGGGAGCATTATACGAGCAGTACTTC,CASSQRENSPLVAGALYEQYF
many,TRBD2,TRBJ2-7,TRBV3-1,TGTGCCAGCAGCCAAGGGACTAGCGGTGCCTACGAGCAGTACTTC,CASSQGTSGAYEQYF
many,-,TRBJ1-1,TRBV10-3,TGTGCCATCAGTGAGTCGATAGGGGGTTTGGCTTTCTTT,CAISESIGGLAFF
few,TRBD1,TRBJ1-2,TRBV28,TGTGCCAGCAGGACCCGGGACAGGGTGAGGGTGGCCGATGGCTACACCTTC,CASRTRDRVRVADGYTF
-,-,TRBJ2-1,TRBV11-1,TGTGCCAGCGAGGGGAGCGGCCCCGTGGATGAGCAGTTCTTC,CASEGSGPVDEQFF
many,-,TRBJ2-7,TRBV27,TGTGCCAGCAGTCCTACCCGGACGGGCTCCTACGAGCAGTACTTC,CASSPTRTGSYEQYF
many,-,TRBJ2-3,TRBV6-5,TGTGCCAGCAGTTCCGGAACCACAGATACGCAGTATTTT,CASSSGTTDTQYF
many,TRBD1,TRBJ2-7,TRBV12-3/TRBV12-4,TGTGCCAGCACCAAGGGACAGGGGTGGTACGAGCAGTACTTC,CASTKGQGWYEQYF
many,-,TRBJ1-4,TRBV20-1,TGCAGTGCTAGGAAGGACGGTAGGGAAAAACTGTTTTTT,CSARKDGREKLFF
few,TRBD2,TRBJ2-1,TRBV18,TGTGCCAGCTCAGGGACTAGCTCCGTTAGCCAATACAATGAGCAGTTCTTC,CASSGTSSVSQYNEQFF
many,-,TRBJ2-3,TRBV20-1,TGCAGTGCGCCTAACGTAGCGGCGCGGGACGGAGATACGCAGTATTTT,CSAPNVAARDGDTQYF